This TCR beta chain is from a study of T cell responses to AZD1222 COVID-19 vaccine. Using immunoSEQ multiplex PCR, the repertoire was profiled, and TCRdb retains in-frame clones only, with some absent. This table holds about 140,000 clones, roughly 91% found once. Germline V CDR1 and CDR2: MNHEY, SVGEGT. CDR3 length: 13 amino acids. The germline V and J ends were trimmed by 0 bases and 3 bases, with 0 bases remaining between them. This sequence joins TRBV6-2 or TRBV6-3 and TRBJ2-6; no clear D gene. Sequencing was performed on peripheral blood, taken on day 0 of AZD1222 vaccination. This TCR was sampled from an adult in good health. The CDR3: CASSYSGANVLTF. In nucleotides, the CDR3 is TGTGCCAGCAGTTACTCTGGGGCCAACGTCCTGACTTTC.